The 30 T cell receptor beta chains below all came from one sample that was sequenced in a study of blood T cell repertoires in COVID-19. This table comes from immunoSEQ multiplex PCR, and its TCRdb copy is limited to in-frame clones, with some not included. The sample records roughly 30,000 clones, around 86% being singletons. The sequencing input was peripheral blood. These receptors were obtained from a human donor in a cohort sampled during active COVID-19.

This chain uses TRBV4-1 with TRBJ1-1; D perhaps matches TRBD1 (6 bases). In germline, CDR1 is MGHRA, CDR2 YSYEKL. The CDR3 runs to 17 residues. The ends were cut back, 4 bases at V and 0 bases at J, with 18 bases in the middle. This CDR3 reads CASSPGQTYNMNTEAFF. The DNA of the CDR3 is TGCGCCAGCAGCCCCGGACAGACTTATAACATGAACACTGAAGCTTTCTTT.

This chain connects TRBV5-1 to TRBJ2-5; the D gene is possibly TRBD2 (5 bases). Germline CDR1 and CDR2: SGHRS and YFSETQ. The CDR3 covers 14 residues. Trimming took off 1 base at V and 1 base at J, with 8 bases between the two ends. The CDR3 sequence is CASSLTSGQETQYF. DNA of the CDR3: TGCGCCAGCAGCTTGACTAGTGGCCAAGAGACCCAGTACTTC.

This sequence joins TRBV19 and TRBJ1-4; D not certain. Looked up from germline, CDR1 is LNHDA and CDR2 is SQIVND (reference sequence). V was shortened by 1 base and J by 11 bases, with 11 bases between the two germline ends. This CDR3 is built from 13 residues. The CDR3 protein is CASSIGIERKLFF. The CDR3 DNA reads as TGTGCCAGTAGTATAGGCATTGAGAGGAAACTGTTTTTT.

The rearrangement links TRBV6-4 to TRBJ1-2; D call uncertain. CDR1 and CDR2 from the germline V gene are MRHNA and SNTAGT. The CDR3 sequence is 16 residues long. Trimming left V 0 bases short and J 4 bases short, with 15 bases between. This chain's CDR3 is CASSDSSLGRAYGYTF. Written as DNA, the CDR3 is TGTGCCAGCAGTGACTCGAGTCTGGGCCGAGCCTATGGCTACACCTTC.

This clone is medium-sized by share. This sequence joins TRBV27 and TRBJ2-7; 7 bases map to TRBD2. In germline, CDR1 is MNHEY, CDR2 SMNVEV (reference sequence). J lost 4 bases, V lost 4 bases, and 4 bases had no gene match. The CDR3 length is 13 residues. The CDR3 spells CASSSGGGYEQYF. CDR3 DNA: TGTGCCAGCAGTTCTGGGGGGGGATACGAGCAGTACTTC.

The rearrangement joins TRBV7-2 to TRBJ2-1; the D gene is possibly TRBD2 (6 bases). The CDR3 runs to 14 residues. Germline CDR1 reads SGHTA; CDR2 reads FQGNSA. V was trimmed by 1 base and J by 6 bases, leaving 10 bases between them. CDR3 sequence reads: CASSLDRRVNEQFF. The CDR3 nucleotides are TGTGCCAGCAGCTTAGACAGGAGGGTCAATGAGCAGTTCTTC.

The chain is built from TRBV11-2 and TRBJ2-7, with D maybe TRBD2 (6 bases). CDR1 SGHAT and CDR2 FQNNGV come from the germline V gene. Trimming shortened V by 1 base and J by 9 bases, and 10 bases separated the two germline ends. This CDR3 spans 12 amino acids. The CDR3 region is CASSLGGVRQYF. CDR3 DNA sequence: TGTGCCAGCAGCTTAGGGGGGGTACGGCAGTACTTC.

V usage is TRBV4-3 and J usage is TRBJ1-2; 7 nucleotides agree with TRBD1. Losses at the gene ends were 4 bases for V and 4 bases for J; bases not matched to a gene: 6. This CDR3 contains 14 residues. Germline CDR1 is LGHNA and CDR2 is YSLEER. The chain's CDR3 is CASSPGGGRYGYTF. In nucleotides, the CDR3 is TGCGCCAGCAGCCCAGGAGGGGGCCGCTATGGCTACACCTTC.

The V gene is TRBV18, the J gene TRBJ1-5; D not resolved. Per germline, CDR1 KGHSH and CDR2 LQKENI. The CDR3 is 15 amino acids. The V end lost 1 base, the J end lost 4 bases, and 11 bases lay between the germline ends. The CDR3 nucleotides read TGTGCCAGCTCACCACAGAAATATGAGAATCAGCCCCAGCATTTT. Protein sequence: CASSPQKYENQPQHF.

This clone was seen a single time. The CDR3 coding sequence is TGTGCCAGCAGCGTAGCCGGGACAGGGGGTGAAAAACTGTTTTTT. Protein sequence: CASSVAGTGGEKLFF. The rearrangement links TRBV9 to TRBJ1-4; TRBD1 matches 11 bases. V gave up 0 bases and J gave up 7 bases; unmatched junction bases: 2. The CDR3 spans 15 residues. Germline loops: CDR1 SGDLS, CDR2 YYNGEE.

The chain has TRBV6-2 or TRBV6-3 and TRBJ2-5; the D gene is possibly TRBD2 (7 bases). CDR1 is MNHEY, CDR2 SVGEGT, per germline. V was cut by 5 bases and J by 7 bases, with 20 bases left in between. The CDR3 consists of 15 residues. The CDR3 coding sequence is TGTGCCAGCAGTCCATGGGAGGGGGGGCAGGTGACCCAGTACTTC. It encodes CASSPWEGGQVTQYF.

J is TRBJ1-5 and V is TRBV11-2; D is uncertain. The CDR3 has 13 residues. Per the germline V gene, CDR1 is SGHAT and CDR2 is FQNNGV. With 2 bases removed from V and 0 bases from J, the gap between germline ends came to 2 bases. The CDR3 DNA sequence: TGTGCCAGCAGCTTATATAGCAATCAGCCCCAGCATTTT. It specifies CASSLYSNQPQHF. The full variable domain, rest sourced from reference TRBV11-2 and TRBJ1-5, is EAGVAQSPRYKIIEKRQSVAFWCNPISGHATLYWYQQILGQGPKLLIQFQNNGVVDDSQLPKDRFSAERLKGVDSTLKIQPAKLEDSAVYLCASSLYSNQPQHFGDGTRLSIL.

V gene TRBV29-1 combines with J gene TRBJ2-3, with 7 bases matching TRBD1. The CDR3 is 15 amino acids. Germline lookup yields CDR1 SQVTM and CDR2 ANQGSEA. J gave up 0 bases and V 6 bases, and 9 bases lay outside the gene matches. The CDR3 DNA is TGCAGCGTGGGACAGTGGACTTACAGCACAGATACGCAGTATTTT. Amino acids: CSVGQWTYSTDTQYF.

This rearrangement joins TRBV7-3 to TRBJ1-1; TRBD1 might be the D (6 bases). Trimming took off 6 bases at V and 2 bases at J, with 13 bases between the two ends. The CDR3 totals 14 residues. Looked up from germline, CDR1 is SGHTA and CDR2 is FQGTGA. CDR3 in DNA: TGTGCCAGCAGGCCACAGGGTTCCAACACTGAAGCTTTCTTT. Its protein product is CASRPQGSNTEAFF. Based on the CDR3 plus reference TRBV7-3 and TRBJ1-1, the full variable domain is GAGVSQTPSNKVTEKGKYVELRCDPISGHTALYWYRQSLGQGPEFLIYFQGTGAADDSGLPNDRFFAVRPEGSVSTLKIQRTERGDSAVYLCASRPQGSNTEAFFGQGTRLTVV.

V is TRBV19 and J is TRBJ1-1; D ambiguous. The V end was cut by 6 bases, the J end by 7 bases, with 9 bases between. The V gene's germline CDR1 is LNHDA and CDR2 SQIVND (reference sequence). This CDR3 has 11 residues. The CDR3 region is CASSSPVEAFF. The CDR3 region has the DNA TGTGCCAGTAGCTCCCCGGTTGAAGCTTTCTTT. Together with reference TRBV19 and TRBJ1-1, the CDR3 gives the full variable domain: DGGITQSPKYLFRKEGQNVTLSCEQNLNHDAMYWYRQDPGQGLRLIYYSQIVNDFQKGDIAEGYSVSREKKESFPLTVTSAQKNPTAFYLCASSSPVEAFFGQGTRLTVV.

The chain joins TRBV19 to TRBJ2-3, with 9 bases matching TRBD2. The CDR3 sequence is 15 residues long. J was trimmed by 5 bases and V by 5 bases; bases with no gene match: 8. The germline CDR1 and CDR2 sequences are LNHDA and SQIVND (reference sequence). As DNA, the CDR3 is TGTGCCAGTAGTTCTTGGGCGGGGGGGCAAGATACGCAGTATTTT. Residues: CASSSWAGGQDTQYF.

The J gene is TRBJ2-7, the V gene TRBV11-2; 12 nucleotides align to TRBD2. This CDR3 is built from 16 residues. Trimming removed 6 bases from V and 3 bases from J; junction bases left unmatched: 9. Germline V gene data show CDR1 as SGHAT and CDR2 as FQNNGV. The CDR3 DNA reads TGTGCCAGCAGTTCGATGGGGACTAGCGGGTTCTACGAGCAGTACTTC. This translates into CASSSMGTSGFYEQYF.

CDR3 sequence (DNA): TGTGCCAGCTCACCACACCCTCCGGGACAGGGGGCGAATGAGCAGTTCTTC. Its protein product is CASSPHPPGQGANEQFF. The V call is TRBV18, the J call TRBJ2-1, with 12 bases identical to TRBD1. From germline, CDR1 is KGHSH and CDR2 LQKENI. The CDR3 sequence is 17 residues long. V dropped 1 base and J dropped 7; count of bases not matched to a gene: 8.

The chain links TRBV11-3 to TRBJ1-1; 8 bases are shared with TRBD1. Germline trimming cut 5 bases from V and 6 bases from J; bases unmatched to any gene: 8. Germline assignment: CDR1 SGHNT and CDR2 YENEEA. This CDR3 comprises 14 residues. CDR3 region: CASSPGQGFSEAFF. The CDR3 bases are TGTGCCAGCAGCCCTGGACAGGGATTCTCTGAAGCTTTCTTT.

This clone has a single count. The chain links TRBV18 to TRBJ1-1, with D tentatively TRBD1 (5 bases). The CDR3 has 13 residues. The V end was cut by 8 bases, the J end by 4 bases, with 14 bases between. Germline values: CDR1 KGHSH, CDR2 LQKENI. CDR3 coding DNA: TGTGCCAGCGGGACGGGAGACCTCACTGAAGCTTTCTTT. Its translation is CASGTGDLTEAFF.

The chain links TRBV2 to TRBJ1-2, with TRBD1 matching 8 bases. Germline values: CDR1 SNHLY, CDR2 FYNNEI. The length of the CDR3 is 14 residues. Trimming took 7 bases from V and 0 from J; bases not matched to a gene: 4. The CDR3 loop reads CASNRDRTNYGYTF. In nucleotides, the CDR3 is TGTGCCAGCAACCGGGACAGGACTAACTATGGCTACACCTTC.

V gene TRBV6-2 or TRBV6-3 combines with J gene TRBJ1-1; D is unresolved. There are 14 residues in the CDR3. Germline V gene sequence: CDR1 MNHEY, CDR2 SVGEGT. Trimming took 2 bases from V and 1 from J, leaving 8 bases between them. CDR3 in amino acids: CASSYLFSNTEAFF. CDR3 DNA: TGTGCCAGCAGTTACCTTTTTTCGAACACTGAAGCTTTCTTT.

V gene TRBV6-7 combines with J gene TRBJ2-6; D gene uncertain. TRBV6-7 is identified as an open reading frame with a role that is uncertain. Trimming pared 4 bases from V and 3 bases from J, leaving 7 bases between. The CDR3 has 14 amino acids. The CDR3 reads CASSSPDGANVLTF. Written as DNA, the CDR3 is TGTGCCAGCAGTTCCCCAGATGGGGCCAACGTCCTGACTTTC.

The chain joins TRBV30 to TRBJ1-2, with 7 nucleotides matching TRBD1. After removal of 2 bases from V and 6 bases from J, the junction contained 9 bases not matched to a gene. The CDR3 has 14 amino acids. Looked up from germline, CDR1 is GTSNPN and CDR2 is SVGIG (reference sequence). The CDR3 here is CAWSLQTGSHGYTF. CDR3 in DNA: TGTGCCTGGAGTCTCCAGACAGGGAGCCATGGCTACACCTTC.

This chain uses TRBV30 with TRBJ1-2; the D is unclear. Germline V gives CDR1 GTSNPN, CDR2 SVGIG (reference sequence). This CDR3 contains 11 residues. The germline V and J ends were trimmed by 0 bases and 8 bases, with 7 bases remaining between them. For the CDR3, the DNA is TGTGCCTGGAGTGTACTTTTGGGCTACACCTTC. This codes for CAWSVLLGYTF. The full variable domain, in which reference TRBV30 and TRBJ1-2 provide the parts outside the CDR3, is SQTIHQWPATLVQPVGSPLSLECTVEGTSNPNLYWYRQAAGRGLQLLFYSVGIGQISSEVPQNLSASRPQDRQFILSSKKLLLSDSGFYLCAWSVLLGYTFGSGTRLTVV.

V gene TRBV19 combines with J gene TRBJ1-1; no clear D. CDR3 length: 14 amino acids. Germline CDR1 reads LNHDA; CDR2 reads SQIVND (reference sequence). Trimming cost V 2 bases and J 2 bases, with 9 bases left between them. DNA of the CDR3: TGTGCCAGTAGTATAAGGGAGCTAAACACTGAAGCTTTCTTT. Amino acids: CASSIRELNTEAFF. The full variable domain, its missing parts supplied by reference TRBV19 and TRBJ1-1, is DGGITQSPKYLFRKEGQNVTLSCEQNLNHDAMYWYRQDPGQGLRLIYYSQIVNDFQKGDIAEGYSVSREKKESFPLTVTSAQKNPTAFYLCASSIRELNTEAFFGQGTRLTVV.

In this sample, this clone turned up once. This chain connects TRBV7-2 to TRBJ2-2; D might be TRBD2 (7 bases). In germline, CDR1 is SGHTA, CDR2 FQGNSA. The CDR3 runs to 17 residues. Deletions cut 5 bases from V and 5 bases from J, with 21 bases between. The CDR3 loop reads CASSSRGGAYVTGELFF. CDR3 nucleotide sequence: TGTGCCAGCAGCAGTAGGGGGGGCGCTTATGTAACCGGGGAGCTGTTTTTT.

This chain links TRBV2 with TRBJ2-2, with 7 bases matching TRBD2. CDR1 and CDR2 from the germline V gene are SNHLY and FYNNEI. V was pared by 4 bases and J by 1 base, with 6 bases of the junction left unmatched. The CDR3 consists of 16 residues. The CDR3 DNA reads TGTGCCAGCAGTGGGGGGGGTTTCGAGAACACCGGGGAGCTGTTTTTT. Translation gives CASSGGGFENTGELFF.

This rearrangement joins TRBV6-5 to TRBJ2-5, with a possible D match to TRBD2 (6 bases). The CDR3 is 12 residues long. The germline V gene encodes CDR1 MNHEY and CDR2 SVGAGI. V lost 8 bases and J 5 bases, leaving 12 bases between the germline ends. Here the CDR3 reads CASPPGVETQYF. In DNA form, the CDR3 reads TGTGCCAGCCCCCCGGGGGTGGAGACCCAGTACTTC.

The V gene is TRBV6-5, the J gene TRBJ1-2; possibly TRBD1 for D (6 bases). Deletions cut 5 bases from V and 2 bases from J, with 15 bases between. Germline-derived CDR1 and CDR2 are MNHEY and SVGAGI. The CDR3 sequence is 15 residues long. This chain's CDR3 is CASSQEDSANYGYTF. CDR3 nucleotide sequence: TGTGCCAGCAGTCAGGAGGACAGCGCGAACTATGGCTACACCTTC.